This paragraph reports one T cell receptor (beta chain). This clonotype has ten or more counts. This receptor's antigen is unknown. Base-call qualities are not available, and no considerably larger clone is one nucleotide away. Library creation used 5' RACE. These reads were obtained on a NextSeq 500. Unique molecular identifiers were attached to individual cDNA molecules in the TCR library protocol so that sequencing error and PCR bias could be corrected. Sequencing covered both TCR alpha and beta chains, and within each sample the abundances of alpha and beta sequences were tightly co-correlated. The published analysis was carried out like this. Decombinator V4 was used to annotate the V gene, J gene and CDR3 of the TCR sequences. Expanded TCRs were defined as changing significantly between any two time points under a Poisson model with p below 0.0001. TCR abundances were normalised to the total number of TCRs sequenced per sample and were expressed as counts per million. TRAV1-2 paired with TRAJ12, TRAJ20 or TRAJ33 defined MAIT TCRs, while TRAV10 paired with TRAJ18 defined iNKT TCRs. VDJdb, accessed 1 November 2021, was searched for CMV, EBV and SARS-CoV-2 annotated TCRs, excluding TCRs annotated for multiple antigens. In TCRdb, the public reads were trimmed at Q25 with fastp and aligned with MiXCR, with productive beta chains retained. Rows with a matching CDR3 protein are joined into one entry that keeps the most common DNA and genes. Here the V and J calls rest on TCRdb's processing, not on the authors' analysis. Counted in this sample were approximately 9,100 distinct CDR3 sequences; 4.5% to 5.5% of them appeared once. The top ten clones comprise roughly 10% of the sample.

This record comes from a study of early T cells in non-severe SARS-CoV-2 infection (dated by TCRdb to about 2021). Study-wide context: TCR sequencing used bulk RNA from unsorted whole blood, so alpha and beta chains could not be paired.

The study at large found these results: Matching against VDJdb was skewed toward anti-spike CD8 responses, likely underestimated virus-specific expansions, and missed private and CD4 specificities.

The study was a case-control design nested within a healthcare worker cohort in London, UK, with weekly nasopharyngeal swab PCR tests and blood sampling. Healthcare workers were enrolled in the week of the UK lockdown, from 23 to 31 March 2020, and were followed every week for up to roughly 16 weeks. Trimming removed 5 bases from V and 7 bases from J, leaving 9 bases between the germline ends. Counted from cysteine to phenylalanine, this CDR3 has 11 amino acids. The only DNA kept is the CDR3, 33 bases in frame from the first base. CDR1 and CDR2, per the germline V gene, are MDHEN and SYDVKM. This sequence was found in an adult who was a healthcare worker with PCR-confirmed SARS-CoV-2 infection or an uninfected control (not recorded which). Sequences were obtained from whole blood. This chain is built from TRBV28 and TRBJ2-7; TRBD2 might be the D gene, on 5 matching bases. In nucleotides, the sequence is TGTGCCAGCAGTGGCACGGGGGAGCAGTACTTC. Translation gives CASSGTGEQYF.